The following is a TCR beta chain sequence with its context. J lost 2 bases, V lost 4 bases, and 10 bases had no gene match. The CDR3 runs 17 residues. In germline, CDR1 is KGHDR, CDR2 SFDVKD. The data are from a study of T-cell memory formation after mild COVID-19. TCRdb re-called the 5' RACE reads through MiXCR, storing one row per CDR3 protein. The profile shows 150,000 to 200,000 distinct CDR3 sequences, approximately 15% of them singletons. This receptor was identified in an adult woman who had mild COVID-19 (a few samples of this study predate the infection). Cell type and time point are not known. Sequencing was performed on PBMCs or a T cell subset sorted from them (not recorded which). V usage is TRBV24-1 and J usage is TRBJ2-1, with 7 nucleotides matching TRBD1. CDR3 in amino acids: CATSDRKAGGAYNEQFF. The DNA of the CDR3 is TGTGCCACCAGTGACCGAAAGGCAGGGGGTGCCTACAATGAGCAGTTCTTC.